The 17 T cell receptor beta chains below were found in one sample sequenced in a study of blood T cells in healthy people across ages. Sample-barcoded 5' priming and a J-beta primer mix drove a second PCR of 7 to 11 cycles. TCRdb redid the calling of the 5' RACE reads with MiXCR, one entry per CDR3 protein. Among 1.5 million to 2 million distinct CDR3 sequences listed, about two fifths were seen once. Material: blood. Receptors were obtained from a human donor in good health.

This clonotype came up a few times. The chain has TRBV29-1 and TRBJ2-3, with TRBD2 matching 8 bases. The germline V gene encodes CDR1 SQVTM and CDR2 ANQGSEA. This CDR3 is built from 14 residues. V dropped 3 bases and J dropped 0; count of bases not matched to a gene: 2. The CDR3 nucleotides read TGCAGCGTTGATACTAGCGGCAGCACAGATACGCAGTATTTT. This gives the protein CSVDTSGSTDTQYF.

The J gene is TRBJ1-2, the V gene TRBV7-9, with 8 bases aligning to TRBD1. Germline V gene data show CDR1 as SEHNR and CDR2 as FQNEAQ (reference sequence). After removal of 1 base from V and 4 bases from J, the junction contained 5 bases not matched to a gene. The length of the CDR3 is 15 residues. CDR3 bases: TGTGCCAGCAGCTTAGACCAGACAGGGGTCTATGGCTACACCTTC. Translation gives CASSLDQTGVYGYTF.

This clonotype was counted only a few times. V gene TRBV7-2 combines with J gene TRBJ2-1; D possibly corresponds to TRBD1 (7 bases). The germline V gene encodes CDR1 SGHTA and CDR2 FQGNSA. CDR3 length: 15 amino acids. Trimming shortened V by 0 bases and J by 7 bases, and 13 bases separated the two germline ends. The CDR3 DNA reads as TGTGCCAGCAGCTTAGCGCGCGGGACAGATAATGAGCAGTTCTTC. Its protein is CASSLARGTDNEQFF.

The chain combines TRBV10-3 with TRBJ2-3, with D unresolved. Germline lookup yields CDR1 ENHRY and CDR2 SYGVKD. This CDR3 region has 13 residues. V lost 2 bases and J lost 1, with 4 bases in between. This CDR3 is CAISEPGTDTQYF. Written as DNA, the CDR3 is TGTGCCATCAGTGAGCCTGGCACAGATACGCAGTATTTT.

This clonotype occurred a few times. This chain joins TRBV5-1 and TRBJ1-1; the D gene is possibly TRBD1 (5 bases). This CDR3 region has 14 residues. The germline V gene encodes CDR1 SGHRS and CDR2 YFSETQ. Trimming removed 1 base from V and 4 bases from J, with 11 bases in between. CDR3 in amino acids: CASSLSGDGTEAFF. CDR3 DNA: TGCGCCAGCAGCTTGTCTGGGGACGGCACTGAAGCTTTCTTT.

This clonotype was observed a few times. The rearrangement joins TRBV28 to TRBJ1-1; D not certain. Trimming removed 3 bases at V and 1 base at J, with 12 bases between. The CDR3 runs 15 residues. Per the germline V gene, CDR1 is MDHEN and CDR2 is SYDVKM. CDR3 sequence (DNA): TGTGCCAGCAGTTTTGAGGCAGAATGGAACACTGAAGCTTTCTTT. This gives the protein CASSFEAEWNTEAFF.

CDR3 loop: CASSQDWYQETQYF. The CDR3 DNA reads as TGCGCCAGCAGCCAAGATTGGTACCAAGAGACCCAGTACTTC. The chain combines TRBV4-3 with TRBJ2-5; D uncertain. V lost 0 bases, J lost 0 bases, and 5 bases lay in between. CDR1 LGHNA and CDR2 YSLEER come from the germline V gene. This CDR3 region has 14 residues.

This clonotype appeared many times. This chain links TRBV20-1 with TRBJ1-2; 8 nucleotides line up with TRBD1. This CDR3 is built from 13 residues. Trimming cost V 2 bases and J 3 bases; bases outside gene matches: 2. Germline V gene data show CDR1 as DFQATT and CDR2 as SNEGSKA (reference sequence). As DNA, the CDR3 is TGCAGTGCTAGACAGGGGGCAGACTATGGCTACACCTTC. It encodes CSARQGADYGYTF.

Concerning this clonotype: A clone one base away is much larger, so this may be a read error. This sequence joins TRBV7-9 and TRBJ1-2, with D possibly matching TRBD1 (5 bases). CDR3 length: 15 amino acids. Germline CDR1 is SEHNR and CDR2 is FQNEAQ (reference sequence). CDR3 nucleotides: TGTGTCAGCAGCATAACCGGGACGGTAAACTATGGCTACACCTTC. It specifies CVSSITGTVNYGYTF.

There are a few counts of this clonotype. The chain uses TRBV29-1 and TRBJ1-2; D remains ambiguous. CDR3 length: 11 residues. From germline, CDR1 is SQVTM and CDR2 ANQGSEA. Between the trimmed V and J ends, which lost 5 bases and 1 base, there was a span of 5 bases. CDR3 sequence reads: CSVPSNYGYTF. CDR3 DNA: TGCAGCGTTCCCAGTAACTATGGCTACACCTTC.

The CDR3 DNA is TGTGCCAGCAGCAACCGGGACACCCCACGTATATACGAGCAGTACTTC. The encoded protein is CASSNRDTPRIYEQYF. The V call is TRBV7-9, the J call TRBJ2-7, with D perhaps TRBD1 (6 bases). CDR1 is SEHNR, CDR2 FQNEAQ, per germline (reference sequence). The CDR3 covers 16 residues. With 5 bases removed from V and 4 bases from J, the gap between germline ends came to 21 bases.

The chain combines TRBV4-2 with TRBJ1-2; D not resolved. Germline values: CDR1 LGHNA, CDR2 YNFKEQ. V was shortened by 0 bases and J by 7 bases, with 12 bases between the two germline ends. The CDR3 runs to 14 residues. CDR3 region: CASSQEPGRGGYTF. The DNA for the CDR3 is TGTGCCAGCAGCCAAGAACCGGGTCGAGGTGGCTACACCTTC.

V and J are TRBV3-1 and TRBJ2-1; D gene uncertain. This CDR3 is 18 amino acids long. The germline gives CDR1 LGHDT, CDR2 YNNKEL (reference sequence). Trimming took 4 bases from V and 5 from J, leaving 24 bases between them. The CDR3 reads CASSPTRTEAGPNNEQFF. The CDR3 DNA reads as TGTGCCAGCAGCCCCACCAGGACGGAAGCTGGACCTAACAATGAGCAGTTCTTC.

This rearrangement joins TRBV12-3 or TRBV12-4 to TRBJ2-7; D remains ambiguous. V dropped 5 bases and J dropped 2 bases, with 7 bases sitting between them. The CDR3 is 12 amino acids. CDR3 DNA: TGTGCCAGCAGTCCTATGGCCTACGAGCAGTACTTC. It translates to CASSPMAYEQYF.

J is TRBJ1-2 and V is TRBV6-2 or TRBV6-3; D is perhaps TRBD1 (6 bases). CDR3 length: 20 amino acids. Germline V gene sequence: CDR1 MNHEY, CDR2 SVGEGT. Trimming shortened V by 0 bases and J by 2 bases, and 25 bases separated the two germline ends. The CDR3 here is CASSYSSTGALSQPNYGYTF. In DNA form, the CDR3 reads TGTGCCAGCAGTTACTCCTCGACAGGCGCGCTGTCACAGCCCAACTATGGCTACACCTTC.

The V gene is TRBV9, the J gene TRBJ2-3, with 8 bases lining up with TRBD1. The CDR3 totals 17 residues. Germline V gene lookup returns CDR1 SGDLS and CDR2 YYNGEE. V lost 0 bases to trimming and J lost 1 base; unmatched junction nucleotides: 7. The CDR3 protein is CASSVGLTGEGTDTQYF. In nucleotides, the CDR3 is TGTGCCAGCAGCGTAGGTCTGACAGGGGAAGGCACAGATACGCAGTATTTT.

The CDR3 protein is CSARDFRGYERYF. The CDR3 DNA reads as TGCAGTGCTAGAGATTTCCGCGGTTACGAGCGGTACTTC. This chain links TRBV20-1 with TRBJ2-4; D not resolved. V was shortened by 0 bases and J by 15 bases, with 18 bases between the two germline ends. CDR1 is DFQATT and CDR2 is SNEGSKA in the germline V gene (reference sequence). The CDR3 extends over 13 amino acids.